This passage covers 20 T cell receptor beta chains from one sample sequenced in a study of blood T cells in healthy people across ages. Combining a sample-barcoded 5' primer with a J-beta primer mix, a second PCR ran for 7 to 11 cycles. One entry per CDR3 protein, called by TCRdb with MiXCR from the 5' RACE reads. The table includes under 800,000 distinct CDR3 sequences, approximately 21% detected once. The specimen was blood. The source of these receptors is a man between 65 and 80 years old in good health.

As to this clonotype: One end of the junction varies from germline; a read error may be responsible. CDR3 coding DNA: TGTGCCAGCAGGGAAGACAGGTCTAATGAAAAACTGTTTTTT. Translating gives CASREDRSNEKLFF. The J gene is TRBJ1-4, the V gene TRBV2; D perhaps matches TRBD1 (6 bases). This CDR3 is built from 14 residues. The V gene's germline CDR1 is SNHLY and CDR2 FYNNEI.

V and J are TRBV5-1 and TRBJ1-1; 8 bases line up with TRBD1. Germline CDR1 reads SGHRS; CDR2 reads YFSETQ. The CDR3 contains 13 residues. The V gene end was trimmed by 4 bases and the J gene end by 5 bases; junction bases not matched to a gene: 4. This chain's CDR3 is CASSQDRETEAFF. The CDR3 DNA is TGCGCCAGCAGCCAGGACAGGGAGACTGAAGCTTTCTTT.

This clonotype was seen only a few times. The chain employs TRBV7-6 and TRBJ2-3; D remains ambiguous. Between the trimmed V and J ends, which lost 9 bases and 0 bases, there was a span of 7 bases. Per germline, CDR1 SGHVS and CDR2 FNYEAQ. The length of the CDR3 is 12 residues. The chain's CDR3 is CARVLSTDTQYF. For the CDR3, the DNA is TGTGCCAGGGTACTTAGCACAGATACGCAGTATTTT.

Worth noting for this clonotype: Its ends do not fully match the called genes, so a read error is possible. The J gene is TRBJ2-5, the V gene TRBV20-1; a weak D match, TRBD1 (6 bases). Per germline, CDR1 DFQATT and CDR2 SNEGSKA (reference sequence). The CDR3 is 12 residues long. The chain's CDR3 is CSARTVQGTQYF. The CDR3 coding sequence is TGCAGTGCCAGGACAGTGCAAGGGACCCAGTACTTC.

V and J are TRBV7-2 and TRBJ2-1; no firm D call. The V gene's germline CDR1 is SGHTA and CDR2 FQGNSA. Trimming took off 6 bases at V and 3 bases at J, with 12 bases between the two ends. The length of the CDR3 is 14 residues. CDR3 protein: CASRYIENYNEQFF. The CDR3 DNA is TGTGCCAGCAGATATATTGAAAACTACAATGAGCAGTTCTTC. Full variable domain (outside the CDR3, taken from reference TRBV7-2 and TRBJ2-1): GAGVSQSPSNKVTEKGKDVELRCDPISGHTALYWYRQSLGQGLEFLIYFQGNSAPDKSGLPSDRFSAERTGGSVSTLTIQRTQQEDSAVYLCASRYIENYNEQFFGPGTRLTVL.

This clonotype was seen only a few times. V gene TRBV7-9 combines with J gene TRBJ2-3; 7 positions match TRBD2. V was clipped by 4 bases and J by 2 bases; unmatched bases: 6. This CDR3 comprises 15 residues. Germline V gene lookup returns CDR1 SEHNR and CDR2 FQNEAQ (reference sequence). CDR3 bases: TGTGCCAGCAGCTCGCTAGCGGACAACACAGATACGCAGTATTTT. Residues: CASSSLADNTDTQYF.

This clonotype was found a few times. The J gene is TRBJ1-2, the V gene TRBV3-1, with unresolved D. V gave up 0 bases and J gave up 5 bases, with 1 base separating them. The length of the CDR3 is 11 residues. Germline values: CDR1 LGHDT, CDR2 YNNKEL (reference sequence). CDR3 DNA sequence: TGTGCCAGCAGCCAAGATTATGGCTACACCTTC. Translating it yields CASSQDYGYTF.

The V gene is TRBV20-1, the J gene TRBJ1-3, with a possible D match to TRBD1 (5 bases). Looked up from germline, CDR1 is DFQATT and CDR2 is SNEGSKA (reference sequence). CDR3 length: 14 amino acids. V gave up 1 base and J gave up 2 bases, with 9 bases separating them. CDR3 protein: CSARGGLPGNTIYF. CDR3 in DNA: TGCAGTGCTAGAGGGGGGTTACCTGGAAACACCATATATTTT.

The V and J genes are TRBV5-6 and TRBJ2-5; TRBD2 might be the D (5 bases). The J call may be wrong; the DNA end is better matched by TRBJ2-7. There are 15 residues in the CDR3. Germline CDR1 reads SGHDT; CDR2 reads YYEEEE. The CDR3 loop reads CASSQRLGSSYEQYF. The CDR3 DNA is TGTGCCAGCAGCCAGCGGCTTGGAAGCTCCTACGAGCAGTACTTC.

The CDR3 spells CSARVGLSPDTQYF. The CDR3 DNA is TGCAGTGCTAGAGTTGGATTATCCCCAGATACGCAGTATTTT. The chain links TRBV20-1 to TRBJ2-3; no clear D. CDR3 length: 14 residues. Per germline, CDR1 DFQATT and CDR2 SNEGSKA (reference sequence). With 1 base removed from V and 4 bases from J, the gap between germline ends came to 12 bases.

A few counts support this clonotype. The chain carries TRBV5-6 and TRBJ2-3; the D gene is possibly TRBD2 (6 bases). Trimming pared 4 bases from V and 6 bases from J, leaving 12 bases between. Germline V gene sequence: CDR1 SGHDT, CDR2 YYEEEE. The CDR3 loop spans 13 amino acids. The CDR3 here is CASSQGGMDTQYF. In nucleotides, the CDR3 is TGTGCCAGCAGCCAAGGAGGGATGGATACGCAGTATTTT.

This clonotype has a handful of counts. V is TRBV20-1 and J is TRBJ1-2; 8 nucleotides agree with TRBD1. This CDR3 spans 12 amino acids. CDR1 and CDR2 from the germline V gene are DFQATT and SNEGSKA (reference sequence). The V segment lost 4 bases and the J segment 4 bases; nucleotides outside the gene matches: 2. The CDR3 nucleotides are TGCAGTGCTACAGGGGGCGGCTATGGCTACACCTTC. Residues: CSATGGGYGYTF.

This clonotype appeared a few times. The chain couples TRBV12-3 or TRBV12-4 to TRBJ1-2; no reliable D call. V dropped 1 base and J dropped 8 bases, with 11 bases sitting between them. This CDR3 comprises 13 residues. The CDR3 nucleotides are TGTGCCAGCAGTTTAGGCAGTGCCGACGGCTACACCTTC. Translation gives CASSLGSADGYTF.

The rearrangement uses TRBV28 and TRBJ2-4; 12 nucleotides line up with TRBD2. The CDR3 length is 18 residues. With V trimmed by 3 bases and J by 0 bases, 6 bases remained unmatched. Germline lookup yields CDR1 MDHEN and CDR2 SYDVKM. The CDR3 spells CASSFVASGRGAKNIQYF. DNA of the CDR3: TGTGCCAGCAGTTTTGTGGCTAGCGGGAGGGGAGCCAAAAACATTCAGTACTTC.

Note on this clonotype: An end of the junction differs from the germline gene, which may be a read error. This chain joins TRBV12-3 or TRBV12-4 and TRBJ2-1, with 8 bases identical to TRBD2. The CDR3 length is 14 residues. The CDR3 sequence is CASSFGTRGETPYF. CDR3 coding DNA: TGTGCCAGCAGTTTCGGGACTAGGGGAGAGACCCCGTACTTC.

The table lists this clonotype with a count of one. The CDR3 DNA is TGTGCCAGCAGAGGGCCACCGGGGGTCAGCTCCTACGAGCAGTACTTC. It encodes CASRGPPGVSSYEQYF. V is TRBV6-2 or TRBV6-3 and J is TRBJ2-7; possible D gene TRBD2, 6 bases. The CDR3 consists of 16 residues. Trimming took off 6 bases at V and 0 bases at J, with 18 bases between the two ends. The germline V gene has CDR1 MNHEY and CDR2 SVGEGT.

The chain joins TRBV20-1 to TRBJ2-5; no clear D. Trimming pared 6 bases from V and 3 bases from J, leaving 14 bases between. The CDR3 has 13 amino acids. Germline V gives CDR1 DFQATT, CDR2 SNEGSKA (reference sequence). CDR3 in amino acids: CSALGEMEETQYF. CDR3 coding DNA: TGCAGTGCATTAGGAGAAATGGAAGAGACCCAGTACTTC.

V gene TRBV20-1 combines with J gene TRBJ2-5; TRBD2 might be the D (6 bases). The germline V gene has CDR1 DFQATT and CDR2 SNEGSKA (reference sequence). The CDR3 extends over 13 amino acids. Between the trimmed V and J ends, which lost 4 bases and 5 bases, there was a span of 14 bases. The CDR3 DNA sequence: TGCAGTGCTAATCCGGGACTTAGGGAGACCCAGTACTTC. The encoded protein is CSANPGLRETQYF.

This clonotype was seen many times. The chain uses TRBV2 and TRBJ2-5; 8 bases map to TRBD1. The germline gives CDR1 SNHLY, CDR2 FYNNEI. The V and J ends lost 3 bases and 5 bases, in that order; junction bases with no gene match: 2. The CDR3 is 13 residues long. CDR3 DNA: TGTGCCAGCAGTGAGACAGGGGTGGAGACCCAGTACTTC. Translating it yields CASSETGVETQYF.

This clonotype showed up just a few times. CDR3 loop: CASGLGQGANEQFF. The DNA for the CDR3 is TGTGCCAGCGGACTAGGACAGGGGGCGAATGAGCAGTTCTTC. This chain joins TRBV2 and TRBJ2-5, with TRBD1 identical over 11 bases. TRBJ2-1 explains the end of the DNA better; the J call may be wrong. This CDR3 has 14 residues. CDR1 SNHLY and CDR2 FYNNEI come from the germline V gene.